Reported below is one TCR beta chain. The CDR3 is 18 amino acids. Germline-derived CDR1 and CDR2 are SGHTA and FQGTGA. The V and J ends lost 2 bases and 0 bases respectively, with 14 bases between them. This sample was taken from a study of blood T cells in healthy people across ages. Through a sample-barcoded 5' primer and a J-beta primer mix, a second PCR was run for about 6 to 11 cycles. Via MiXCR, TCRdb re-called the 5' RACE reads, giving one row per CDR3 protein. This table holds about 800,000 distinct CDR3 sequences, roughly 25% found once. The same sample was also studied in work on T cells of mothers and their children.

V and J are TRBV7-3 and TRBJ2-6, with D maybe TRBD1 (6 bases). Sequencing was done on a sample of blood. The TCR sequence derives from a boy aged 5 to 17 in good health. The CDR3 nucleotides are TGTGCCAGCAGCTTAGGGGGCAGGGTGAGCTCTGGGGCCAACGTCCTGACTTTC. Its protein is CASSLGGRVSSGANVLTF.